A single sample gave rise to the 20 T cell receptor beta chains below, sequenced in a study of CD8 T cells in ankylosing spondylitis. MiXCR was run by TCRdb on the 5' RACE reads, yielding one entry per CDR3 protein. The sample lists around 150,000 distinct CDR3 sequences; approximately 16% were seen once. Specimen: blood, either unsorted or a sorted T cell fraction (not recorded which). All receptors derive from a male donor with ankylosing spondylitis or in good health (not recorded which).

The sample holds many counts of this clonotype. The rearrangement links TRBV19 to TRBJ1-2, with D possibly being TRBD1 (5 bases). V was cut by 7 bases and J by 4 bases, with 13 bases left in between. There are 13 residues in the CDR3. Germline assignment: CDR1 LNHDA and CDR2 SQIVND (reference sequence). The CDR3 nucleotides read TGTGCCAGTAATCCCGGGACGGGCTATGGCTACACCTTC. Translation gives CASNPGTGYGYTF. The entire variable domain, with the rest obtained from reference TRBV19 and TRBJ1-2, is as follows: DGGITQSPKYLFRKEGQNVTLSCEQNLNHDAMYWYRQDPGQGLRLIYYSQIVNDFQKGDIAEGYSVSREKKESFPLTVTSAQKNPTAFYLCASNPGTGYGYTFGSGTRLTVV.

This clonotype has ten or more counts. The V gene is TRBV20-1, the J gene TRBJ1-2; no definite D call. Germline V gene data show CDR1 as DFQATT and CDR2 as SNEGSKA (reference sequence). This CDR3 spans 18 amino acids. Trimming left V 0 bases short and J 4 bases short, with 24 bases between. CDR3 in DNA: TGCAGTGCTAGAGAATATCATCTCGGGCCACCCCCAATCTATGGCTACACCTTC. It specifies CSAREYHLGPPPIYGYTF.

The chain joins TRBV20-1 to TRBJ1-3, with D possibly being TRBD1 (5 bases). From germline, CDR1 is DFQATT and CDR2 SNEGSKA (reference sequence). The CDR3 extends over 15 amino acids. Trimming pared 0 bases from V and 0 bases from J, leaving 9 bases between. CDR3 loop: CSARDPQGSGNTIYF. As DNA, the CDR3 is TGCAGTGCTAGAGATCCCCAGGGCTCTGGAAACACCATATATTTT.

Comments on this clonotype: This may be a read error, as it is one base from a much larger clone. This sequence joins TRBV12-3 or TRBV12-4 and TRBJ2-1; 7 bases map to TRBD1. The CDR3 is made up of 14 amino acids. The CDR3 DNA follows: TGTGTCAGCACCATCCTAACAGGGGAGTATGAGCAGTTCTTC. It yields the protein CVSTILTGEYEQFF.

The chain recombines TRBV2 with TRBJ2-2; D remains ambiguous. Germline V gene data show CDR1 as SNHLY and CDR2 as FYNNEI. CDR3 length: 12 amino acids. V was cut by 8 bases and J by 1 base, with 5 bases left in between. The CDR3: CASGMNTGELFF. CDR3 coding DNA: TGTGCCAGCGGCATGAACACCGGGGAGCTGTTTTTT.

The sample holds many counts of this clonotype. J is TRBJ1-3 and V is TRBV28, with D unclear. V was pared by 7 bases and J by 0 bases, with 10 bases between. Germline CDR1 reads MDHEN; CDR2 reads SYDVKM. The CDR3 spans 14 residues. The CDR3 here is CASTLGSSGNTIYF. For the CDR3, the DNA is TGTGCCAGCACCCTAGGGAGCTCTGGAAACACCATATATTTT.

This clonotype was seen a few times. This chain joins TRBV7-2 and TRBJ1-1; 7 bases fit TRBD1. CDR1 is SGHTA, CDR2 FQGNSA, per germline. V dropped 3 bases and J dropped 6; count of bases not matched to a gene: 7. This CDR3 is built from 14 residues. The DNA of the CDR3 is TGTGCCAGCAGCTTTCAGGGGGGAGTGGCTGAAGCTTTCTTT. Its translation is CASSFQGGVAEAFF.

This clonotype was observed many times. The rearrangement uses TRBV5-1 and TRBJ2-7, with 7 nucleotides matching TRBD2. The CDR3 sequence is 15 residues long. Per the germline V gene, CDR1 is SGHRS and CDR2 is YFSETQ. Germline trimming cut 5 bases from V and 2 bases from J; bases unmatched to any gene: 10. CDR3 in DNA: TGCGCCAGCAGAACGGCTGGACTAGGCCCCTACGAGCAGTACTTC. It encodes CASRTAGLGPYEQYF.

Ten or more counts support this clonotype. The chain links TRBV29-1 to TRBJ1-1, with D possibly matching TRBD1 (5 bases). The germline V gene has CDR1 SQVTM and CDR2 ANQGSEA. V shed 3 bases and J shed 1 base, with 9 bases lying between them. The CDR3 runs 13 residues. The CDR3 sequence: CSVDRGTNTEAFF. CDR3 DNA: TGCAGCGTTGATCGGGGCACGAACACTGAAGCTTTCTTT.

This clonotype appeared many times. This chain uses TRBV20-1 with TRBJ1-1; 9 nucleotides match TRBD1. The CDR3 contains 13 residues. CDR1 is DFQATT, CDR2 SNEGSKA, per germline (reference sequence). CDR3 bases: TGCAGGGGCACAGGGGGCGAGGGTACTGAAGCTTTCTTT. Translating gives CRGTGGEGTEAFF.

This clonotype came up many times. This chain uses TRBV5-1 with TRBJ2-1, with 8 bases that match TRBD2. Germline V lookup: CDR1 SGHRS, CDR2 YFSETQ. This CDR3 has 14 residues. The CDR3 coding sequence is TGCGCTTCAGGGAGCGGGAGAACGTACAATGAGCAGTTCTTC. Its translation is CASGSGRTYNEQFF.

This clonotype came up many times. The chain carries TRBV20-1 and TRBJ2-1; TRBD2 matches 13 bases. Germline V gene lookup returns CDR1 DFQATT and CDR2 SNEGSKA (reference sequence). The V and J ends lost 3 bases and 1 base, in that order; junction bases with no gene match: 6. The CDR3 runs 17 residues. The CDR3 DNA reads TGCAGTGCTAGCGGACTAGCGGGAGTGGGGTCCTACAATGAGCAGTTCTTC. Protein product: CSASGLAGVGSYNEQFF.

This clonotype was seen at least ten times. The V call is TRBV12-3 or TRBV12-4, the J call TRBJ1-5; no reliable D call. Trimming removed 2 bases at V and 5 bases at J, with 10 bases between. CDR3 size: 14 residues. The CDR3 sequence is CASSLSGADQPQHF. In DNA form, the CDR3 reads TGTGCCAGCAGTTTATCAGGCGCGGATCAGCCCCAGCATTTT.

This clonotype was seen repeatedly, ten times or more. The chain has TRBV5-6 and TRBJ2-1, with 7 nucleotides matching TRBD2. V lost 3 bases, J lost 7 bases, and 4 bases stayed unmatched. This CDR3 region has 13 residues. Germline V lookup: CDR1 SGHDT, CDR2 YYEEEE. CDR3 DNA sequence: TGTGCCAGCAGCTGGGGACTATGGAATGAGCAGTTCTTC. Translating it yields CASSWGLWNEQFF.

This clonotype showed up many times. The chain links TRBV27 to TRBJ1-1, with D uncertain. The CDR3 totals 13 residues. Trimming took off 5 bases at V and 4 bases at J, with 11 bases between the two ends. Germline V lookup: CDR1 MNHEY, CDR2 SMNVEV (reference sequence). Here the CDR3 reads CASSLTDTTEAFF. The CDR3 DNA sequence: TGTGCCAGCAGTCTGACGGATACCACTGAAGCTTTCTTT.

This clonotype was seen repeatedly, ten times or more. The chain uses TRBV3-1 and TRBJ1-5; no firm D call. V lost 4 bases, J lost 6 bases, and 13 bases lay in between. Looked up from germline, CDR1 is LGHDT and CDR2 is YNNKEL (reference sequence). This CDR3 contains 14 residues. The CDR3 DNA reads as TGTGCCAGCAGCCTAATGGTTTCGGGTCAGCCCCAGCATTTT. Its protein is CASSLMVSGQPQHF.

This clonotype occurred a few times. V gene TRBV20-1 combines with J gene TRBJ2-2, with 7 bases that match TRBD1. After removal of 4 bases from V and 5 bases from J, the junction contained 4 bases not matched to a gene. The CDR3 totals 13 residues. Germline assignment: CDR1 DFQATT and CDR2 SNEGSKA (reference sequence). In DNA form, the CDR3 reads TGCAGTGCTACGACAGGGCTGACCGGGGAGCTGTTTTTT. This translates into CSATTGLTGELFF.

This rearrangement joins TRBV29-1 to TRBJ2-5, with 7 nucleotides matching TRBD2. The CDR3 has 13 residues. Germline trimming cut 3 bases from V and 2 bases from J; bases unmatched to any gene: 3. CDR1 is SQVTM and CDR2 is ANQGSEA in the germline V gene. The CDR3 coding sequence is TGCAGCGTTGAGAGGGGACTACAAGAGACCCAGTACTTC. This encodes CSVERGLQETQYF.

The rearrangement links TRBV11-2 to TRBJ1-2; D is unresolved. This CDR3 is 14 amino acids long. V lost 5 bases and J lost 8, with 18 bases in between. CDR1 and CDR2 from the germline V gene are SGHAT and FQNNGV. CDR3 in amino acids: CASSGLRGKRGYTF. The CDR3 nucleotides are TGTGCCAGCAGCGGGTTACGAGGGAAGAGGGGCTACACCTTC.

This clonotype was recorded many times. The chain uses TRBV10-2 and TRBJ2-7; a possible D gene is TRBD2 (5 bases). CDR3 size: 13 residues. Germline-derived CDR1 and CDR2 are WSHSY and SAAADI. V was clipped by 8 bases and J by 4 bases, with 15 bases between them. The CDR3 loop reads CASGSSGWYEQYF. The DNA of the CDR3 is TGCGCCAGCGGTAGTTCGGGATGGTACGAGCAGTACTTC.